The 30 T cell receptor beta chains listed next were all sequenced from one sample in a study of blood T cells in healthy people across ages. It was with a sample-barcoded 5' primer and a J-beta primer mix that a second PCR of about 6 to 12 cycles was run. TCRdb redid the calling of the 5' RACE reads with MiXCR, one entry per CDR3 protein. The sample includes roughly 1,500,000 distinct CDR3 sequences, 42% of them seen just once. Material for sequencing was blood. Receptors were obtained from a woman aged 18-35 years in good health.

This chain links TRBV20-1 with TRBJ2-3; D assignment may be TRBD1 or TRBD2 (5 bases each). V was trimmed by 5 bases and J by 2 bases, leaving 11 bases between them. The CDR3 has 13 residues. Germline CDR1 is DFQATT and CDR2 is SNEGSKA (reference sequence). CDR3 region: CSAGDLATDTQYF. DNA of the CDR3: TGCAGTGCTGGGGACCTAGCCACAGATACGCAGTATTTT.

Concerning this clonotype itself: The junction shows a germline mismatch at one end, possibly a read error. The V call is TRBV2, the J call TRBJ2-3; TRBD1 is a possible D gene (5 bases). Germline CDR1 SNHLY, CDR2 FYNNEI. This CDR3 comprises 15 residues. The CDR3 coding sequence is TGTGTCAGCAGTGAGCAGGGTGGGAGCACAGATACGCAGTATTTT. Translating it yields CVSSEQGGSTDTQYF.

This chain's CDR3 is CASTDPYNEQYF. The CDR3 bases are TGTGCCAGCACTGACCCGTACAATGAGCAGTACTTC. This chain joins TRBV6-5 and TRBJ2-5; no definite D call. V lost 7 bases and J 11 bases, leaving 17 bases between the germline ends. In germline, CDR1 is MNHEY, CDR2 SVGAGI. The CDR3 is made up of 12 amino acids.

The rearrangement links TRBV24-1 to TRBJ2-3, with TRBD2 matching over 8 bases. V lost 0 bases to trimming and J lost 7 bases; unmatched junction nucleotides: 14. Germline CDR1 KGHDR, CDR2 SFDVKD. This CDR3 is built from 18 residues. The CDR3 DNA reads as TGTGCCACCAGTGATTTGAAGGACGGAGCGGGAGAGAAATATACGCAGTATTTT. Encoded protein: CATSDLKDGAGEKYTQYF.

This clonotype turned up a few times. The chain couples TRBV27 to TRBJ2-1; D call uncertain. The ends were cut back, 3 bases at V and 8 bases at J, with 17 bases in the middle. Germline-derived CDR1 and CDR2 are MNHEY and SMNVEV (reference sequence). CDR3 length equals 15 residues. CDR3 DNA sequence: TGTGCCAGCAGTTTGGCCCGGCGGCCCGGCCATGAGCAGTTCTTC. Translation gives CASSLARRPGHEQFF.

V is TRBV11-1 and J is TRBJ2-7, with TRBD2 matching over 14 bases. The CDR3 runs 13 residues. From germline, CDR1 is SGHAT and CDR2 FQDESV (reference sequence). The ends lost 9 bases at V and 4 bases at J; junction bases unmatched: 2. CDR3 amino acids: CARRTSGGYEQYF. The CDR3 nucleotides are TGTGCCAGGCGGACTAGCGGGGGGTACGAGCAGTACTTC.

The chain links TRBV12-3 or TRBV12-4 to TRBJ2-3, with D possibly matching TRBD2 (5 bases). V lost 11 bases and J 2 bases, leaving 11 bases between the germline ends. The CDR3 loop spans 12 amino acids. The CDR3 region is CASRRNTDTQYF. DNA of the CDR3: TGTGCCTCCAGGAGGAACACAGATACGCAGTATTTT.

This clonotype occurred many times. The chain recombines TRBV10-3 with TRBJ1-4, with TRBD1 matching 7 bases. This CDR3 comprises 13 residues. CDR1 is ENHRY and CDR2 is SYGVKD in the germline V gene. V was clipped by 10 bases and J by 2 bases; unmatched bases: 4. The CDR3 spells CATGGGTNEKLFF. CDR3 DNA sequence: TGTGCCACCGGAGGGGGCACTAATGAAAAACTGTTTTTT.

V usage is TRBV7-3 and J usage is TRBJ2-1; D not certain. Trimming cost V 4 bases and J 0 bases, with 7 bases left between them. CDR3 length equals 14 residues. Germline assignment: CDR1 SGHTA and CDR2 FQGTGA. The CDR3 nucleotides are TGTGCCAGCAGCTATCAGAGCTCCTACAATGAGCAGTTCTTC. Residues: CASSYQSSYNEQFF.

The chain has TRBV20-1 and TRBJ2-7; 12 positions match TRBD2. J was trimmed by 4 bases and V by 2 bases; bases with no gene match: 6. This CDR3 region has 15 residues. The germline gives CDR1 DFQATT, CDR2 SNEGSKA (reference sequence). The CDR3, as DNA: TGCAGTGCTAGAACTCTAGCGGGAGGGCGGTACGAGCAGTACTTC. The encoded protein is CSARTLAGGRYEQYF.

With respect to this clonotype: With a much larger clone just one base away, this may be a read error. Since the CDR3 does not end with the conserved phenylalanine or tryptophan, this likely comes from a read error. V and J are TRBV10-3 and TRBJ2-5; D is possibly TRBD2 (5 bases). The CDR3 consists of 12 residues. Per the germline V gene, CDR1 is ENHRY and CDR2 is SYGVKD. The V end was cut by 3 bases, the J end by 5 bases, with 7 bases between. The CDR3 nucleotides are TGTGCCATCAGTGACTTAGCGGAGACCCAGTACTTA. It codes for CAISDLAETQYL.

This clonotype was seen more than once but under ten times. The chain joins TRBV20-1 to TRBJ2-7; TRBD2 matches at 7 bases. The CDR3 is 14 residues long. Germline V gene data show CDR1 as DFQATT and CDR2 as SNEGSKA (reference sequence). The V segment lost 1 base and the J segment 4 bases; nucleotides outside the gene matches: 7. The CDR3 nucleotides are TGCAGTGCTAGAGGGACTAGAGACCTTTACGAGCAGTACTTC. Translating gives CSARGTRDLYEQYF.

This clonotype was seen a few times. The CDR3 DNA reads TGTGCCAGCAGCTTAGTAGAGGGCATGCGGCATGAAAAACTGTTTTTT. Translation: CASSLVEGMRHEKLFF. The chain couples TRBV7-8 to TRBJ1-4; the D is unclear. There are 16 residues in the CDR3. Trimming cost V 1 base and J 6 bases, with 15 bases left between them. CDR1 is SGHVS, CDR2 FQNEAQ, per germline.

The genes are TRBV4-2 and TRBJ2-2; 8 bases are shared with TRBD1. CDR1 and CDR2 from the germline V gene are LGHNA and YNFKEQ. This CDR3 contains 14 residues. Germline trimming cut 7 bases from V and 2 bases from J; bases unmatched to any gene: 3. CDR3 amino acids: CASTDRGNTGELFF. The CDR3 nucleotides are TGTGCCAGCACCGACAGGGGAAACACCGGGGAGCTGTTTTTT.

The genes are TRBV20-1 and TRBJ2-5; either TRBD1 or TRBD2 may fit D (6 bases each). V was pared by 6 bases and J by 2 bases, with 16 bases between. The CDR3 spans 14 residues. Germline CDR1 and CDR2: DFQATT and SNEGSKA (reference sequence). The CDR3 region is CSAGAGTLQETQYF. CDR3 sequence (DNA): TGCAGTGCGGGGGCCGGGACTCTTCAAGAGACCCAGTACTTC.

The chain combines TRBV5-5 with TRBJ2-1; 10 nucleotides match TRBD2. V lost 4 bases and J lost 3; bases outside the gene matches: 7. Looked up from germline, CDR1 is SGHKS and CDR2 is YYEKEE (reference sequence). CDR3 size: 16 residues. CDR3 protein: CASSPAEREGYNEQFF. The CDR3 bases are TGTGCCAGCAGCCCCGCTGAGCGGGAGGGCTACAATGAGCAGTTCTTC.

This chain connects TRBV6-1 to TRBJ1-5; 7 bases line up with TRBD1. The J segment lost 7 bases and the V segment lost 6 bases, leaving 12 bases of the junction unmatched. Germline assignment: CDR1 MNHNS and CDR2 SASEGT. The CDR3 has 15 amino acids. The CDR3 coding sequence is TGTGCCAGCAGCGCCGGGGACAGTGGATGGCAGCCCCAGCATTTT. This codes for CASSAGDSGWQPQHF.

The rearrangement joins TRBV28 to TRBJ1-5; D is ambiguous. The V end was cut by 3 bases, the J end by 3 bases, with 6 bases between. The germline V gene encodes CDR1 MDHEN and CDR2 SYDVKM. CDR3 length: 13 amino acids. CDR3 nucleotide sequence: TGTGCCAGCAGTTTTCTAACCAATCAGCCCCAGCATTTT. It codes for CASSFLTNQPQHF.

The chain joins TRBV6-1 to TRBJ2-1, with D possibly being TRBD2 (6 bases). This CDR3 has 12 residues. Germline assignment: CDR1 MNHNS and CDR2 SASEGT. The V and J ends lost 8 bases and 9 bases respectively, with 14 bases between them. CDR3 sequence: CASRDWISEQFF. CDR3 coding DNA: TGTGCCAGCCGGGACTGGATATCTGAGCAGTTCTTC.

The gene calls are TRBV20-1 and TRBJ2-7; no clear D gene. Germline V lookup: CDR1 DFQATT, CDR2 SNEGSKA (reference sequence). Trimming cost V 5 bases and J 3 bases, with 14 bases left between them. This CDR3 is built from 13 residues. In DNA form, the CDR3 reads TGCAGTGCTGGTGGGAATAGTAACTACGAGCAGTACTTC. Translated: CSAGGNSNYEQYF.

This clonotype was seen only a few times. The chain links TRBV6-1 to TRBJ2-4, with 7 bases that match TRBD1. The ends lost 0 bases at V and 3 bases at J; junction bases unmatched: 8. This CDR3 has 17 residues. The V gene's germline CDR1 is MNHNS and CDR2 SASEGT. The CDR3 loop is CASSEAQRGRGKNIQYF. CDR3 in DNA: TGTGCCAGCAGTGAAGCCCAGAGGGGGCGAGGCAAAAACATTCAGTACTTC.

CDR3 nucleotide sequence: TGTGCCATCAGGAGGGACATTTATAATTCACCCCTCCACTTT. Its protein product is CAIRRDIYNSPLHF. The chain carries TRBV10-3 and TRBJ1-6; tentatively, D is TRBD1 (6 bases). Per the germline V gene, CDR1 is ENHRY and CDR2 is SYGVKD. The ends were cut back, 6 bases at V and 4 bases at J, with 10 bases in the middle. CDR3 length equals 14 residues.

The gene calls are TRBV28 and TRBJ1-3; the D gene is possibly TRBD1 (6 bases). Trimming pared 8 bases from V and 0 bases from J, leaving 14 bases between. CDR1 is MDHEN, CDR2 SYDVKM, per germline. CDR3 length: 15 residues. Here the CDR3 DNA reads TGTGCCAGCCGGGGGCAGATCCTCTCTGGAAACACCATATATTTT. It translates to CASRGQILSGNTIYF. Full variable domain (rest looked up from reference TRBV28 and TRBJ1-3): DVKVTQSSRYLVKRTGEKVFLECVQDMDHENMFWYRQDPGLGLRLIYFSYDVKMKEKGDIPEGYSVSREKKERFSLILESASTNQTSMYLCASRGQILSGNTIYFGEGSWLTVV.

This clonotype has more than one count but fewer than ten. V usage is TRBV27 and J usage is TRBJ2-3; TRBD2 aligns across 7 bases. CDR1 is MNHEY and CDR2 is SMNVEV in the germline V gene (reference sequence). V gave up 6 bases and J gave up 7 bases; unmatched junction bases: 10. The CDR3 is 14 residues long. CDR3 region: CASSRAGVINTQYF. In DNA, the CDR3 is TGTGCCAGCAGCAGGGCGGGAGTAATAAATACGCAGTATTTT.

The CDR3 here is CASSEGVRSEQFF. In DNA form, the CDR3 reads TGTGCCAGCAGCGAGGGTGTTCGCTCGGAGCAGTTCTTC. This rearrangement joins TRBV3-1 to TRBJ2-1; maybe TRBD2 (5 bases). Deletions cut 5 bases from V and 10 bases from J, with 15 bases between. From germline, CDR1 is LGHDT and CDR2 YNNKEL (reference sequence). The CDR3 is made up of 13 amino acids.

CDR3 in DNA: TGTGCCAGCAGCTTAGGTGAGGGGAGGCCCTACAATGAGCAGTTCTTC. Protein: CASSLGEGRPYNEQFF. V usage is TRBV11-2 and J usage is TRBJ2-1, with a tentative D call TRBD2 (6 bases). This CDR3 contains 16 residues. Trimming cost V 1 base and J 2 bases, with 12 bases left between them. Germline CDR1 SGHAT, CDR2 FQNNGV.

The chain couples TRBV6-5 to TRBJ1-1; D is uncertain. The CDR3 is made up of 11 amino acids. V lost 2 bases to trimming and J lost 11 bases, with 9 bases between them. Germline CDR1 MNHEY, CDR2 SVGAGI. This CDR3 is CASSYENVAFF. The DNA for the CDR3 is TGTGCCAGCAGTTACGAGAATGTTGCTTTCTTT.

The V call is TRBV10-3, the J call TRBJ2-7; the match to TRBD1 covers 7 bases. The CDR3 consists of 14 residues. With V trimmed by 3 bases and J by 3 bases, 5 bases remained unmatched. The germline V gene has CDR1 ENHRY and CDR2 SYGVKD. CDR3 DNA sequence: TGTGCCATCAGTGATAACCCAGGGGGCTACGAGCAGTACTTC. Translating it yields CAISDNPGGYEQYF.

Regarding this clonotype: One end of the junction fails to match germline, which may point to a read error. V usage is TRBV4-1 and J usage is TRBJ1-1, with D uncertain. This CDR3 is built from 17 residues. Germline CDR1 MGHRA, CDR2 YSYEKL. The CDR3 loop is CASGQVNLGSPHTEAFF. Here the CDR3 DNA reads TGCGCCAGCGGCCAAGTTAACTTAGGGTCACCTCACACTGAAGCTTTCTTT.

This clonotype was counted a few times. The rearrangement uses TRBV7-9 and TRBJ2-1, with D tentatively TRBD1 (6 bases). Germline V gene lookup returns CDR1 SEHNR and CDR2 FQNEAQ (reference sequence). This CDR3 is 16 amino acids long. Trimming removed 4 bases from V and 4 bases from J, with 17 bases in between. The CDR3 here is CASSWPGGYSYNEQFF. The CDR3 DNA reads as TGTGCCAGCAGCTGGCCTGGGGGCTATAGTTACAATGAGCAGTTCTTC.